The 17 T cell receptor beta chains given below trace back to one sample, sequenced in a study of PD-L1 blockade in urothelial cancer. Some clones are missing from TCRdb's copy, which holds only in-frame ones; the method was immunoSEQ multiplex PCR. Here the sample spans around 93,000 clones, over 65% being singletons. The time point here: peripheral blood 6 weeks after treatment start. The sample was PBMCs, taken around atezolizumab (anti-PD-L1) treatment. The receptors originated from a man between 65 and 85 years old with urothelial cancer.

V and J are TRBV2 and TRBJ1-2; D remains ambiguous. The germline gives CDR1 SNHLY, CDR2 FYNNEI. The V end lost 6 bases, the J end lost 4 bases, and 12 bases lay between the germline ends. CDR3 length: 13 residues. Written as DNA, the CDR3 is TGTGCCAGCAGGCGGAGGACGACCTATGGCTACACCTTC. It codes for CASRRRTTYGYTF.

The rearrangement links TRBV10-3 to TRBJ1-2, with a possible D match to TRBD1 (5 bases). This CDR3 has 15 residues. The germline V gene encodes CDR1 ENHRY and CDR2 SYGVKD. Trimming cost V 0 bases and J 4 bases, with 12 bases left between them. CDR3 in amino acids: CAISESTGGPYGYTF. CDR3 DNA sequence: TGTGCCATCAGTGAGTCGACGGGGGGACCCTATGGCTACACCTTC.

V gene TRBV6-1 combines with J gene TRBJ2-2; weak D call: TRBD1 (6 bases). The CDR3 extends over 14 amino acids. Germline CDR1 reads MNHNS; CDR2 reads SASEGT. Trimming removed 1 base from V and 3 bases from J, with 6 bases in between. The CDR3 here is CASSEGTDTGELFF. The CDR3 DNA reads TGTGCCAGCAGTGAAGGGACAGACACCGGGGAGCTGTTTTTT.

This clone appeared a few times. This rearrangement joins TRBV27 to TRBJ2-1, with a possible D match to TRBD1 (6 bases). V dropped 5 bases and J dropped 10 bases, with 15 bases sitting between them. The CDR3 contains 13 residues. In germline, CDR1 is MNHEY, CDR2 SMNVEV (reference sequence). The CDR3 DNA reads as TGTGCCAGCAGTGCCCAGGGGTATGGGGAGCAGTTCTTC. It yields the protein CASSAQGYGEQFF.

The rearrangement joins TRBV19 to TRBJ1-5, with a tentative D call TRBD1 (6 bases). Trimming took off 2 bases at V and 4 bases at J, with 12 bases between the two ends. This CDR3 spans 15 amino acids. Per germline, CDR1 LNHDA and CDR2 SQIVND (reference sequence). The CDR3 DNA reads as TGTGCCAGTAGTATAATGCAGGGGAAAAATCAGCCCCAGCATTTT. This gives the protein CASSIMQGKNQPQHF.

This chain's CDR3 is CASSVEAGRYGYTF. The CDR3 DNA reads as TGTGCCAGCAGCGTAGAGGCAGGGAGGTATGGCTACACCTTC. V and J are TRBV9 and TRBJ1-2, with a possible D match to TRBD1 (5 bases). The V and J ends lost 0 bases and 5 bases respectively, with 11 bases between them. CDR1 and CDR2 (germline): SGDLS, YYNGEE. CDR3 length equals 14 residues. The full variable domain, completed using reference TRBV9 and TRBJ1-2, is DSGVTQTPKHLITATGQRVTLRCSPRSGDLSVYWYQQSLDQGLQFLIQYYNGEERAKGNILERFSAQQFPDLHSELNLSSLELGDSALYFCASSVEAGRYGYTFGSGTRLTVV.

This clone was seen a handful of times. The chain recombines TRBV5-1 with TRBJ1-3, with 7 positions matching TRBD1. V gave up 3 bases and J gave up 0 bases; unmatched junction bases: 6. Looked up from germline, CDR1 is SGHRS and CDR2 is YFSETQ. CDR3 length: 16 amino acids. CDR3 coding DNA: TGCGCCAGCAGCTCCCAGGGGGTAAGCTCTGGAAACACCATATATTTT. It translates to CASSSQGVSSGNTIYF.

The V gene is TRBV9, the J gene TRBJ2-3; no definite D call. Trimming stripped 0 bases from V and 6 bases from J, with 11 bases between. The CDR3 runs 14 residues. Germline-derived CDR1 and CDR2 are SGDLS and YYNGEE. DNA for the CDR3: TGTGCCAGCAGCGTAGAGCCGTCACAGGATACGCAGTATTTT. This translates into CASSVEPSQDTQYF.

This chain uses TRBV2 with TRBJ2-7; TRBD1 might be the D (5 bases). V was pared by 1 base and J by 0 bases, with 7 bases between. The CDR3 is made up of 14 amino acids. Germline loops: CDR1 SNHLY, CDR2 FYNNEI. Written as DNA, the CDR3 is TGTGCCAGCAGTGAAGACAGGTTCTCCTACGAGCAGTACTTC. Amino acid sequence: CASSEDRFSYEQYF.

The chain has TRBV7-2 and TRBJ2-7; D is uncertain. The germline V gene encodes CDR1 SGHTA and CDR2 FQGNSA. CDR3 length equals 16 residues. The germline V and J ends were trimmed by 5 bases and 0 bases, with 17 bases remaining between them. The CDR3 coding sequence is TGTGCCAGCAGCCCCAGAGGCGGCGCGGACTCCTACGAGCAGTACTTC. This translates into CASSPRGGADSYEQYF.

This chain links TRBV7-9 with TRBJ2-7, with D possibly TRBD2 on 5 matching bases. The CDR3 sequence is 14 residues long. The germline V gene encodes CDR1 SEHNR and CDR2 FQNEAQ (reference sequence). Trimming removed 1 base from V and 0 bases from J, with 7 bases in between. The CDR3 DNA sequence: TGTGCCAGCAGCTTAGATGAGGGCTCCTACGAGCAGTACTTC. Amino acids: CASSLDEGSYEQYF.

The rearrangement links TRBV18 to TRBJ1-2; 10 nucleotides align to TRBD1. The CDR3 consists of 15 residues. Germline V gene sequence: CDR1 KGHSH, CDR2 LQKENI. Trimming took 3 bases from V and 6 from J; bases not matched to a gene: 7. In nucleotides, the CDR3 is TGTGCCAGCTCACCTGGAGACAGGGGGCCGGATGGCTACACCTTC. Amino acids: CASSPGDRGPDGYTF. The full variable domain, completed using reference TRBV18 and TRBJ1-2, is NAGVMQNPRHLVRRRGQEARLRCSPMKGHSHVYWYRQLPEEGLKFMVYLQKENIIDESGMPKERFSAEFPKEGPSILRIQQVVRGDSAAYFCASSPGDRGPDGYTFGSGTRLTVV.

The chain has TRBV6-1 and TRBJ2-7, with 7 bases aligning to TRBD1. Trimming at V came to 7 bases and at J to 7 bases, leaving 10 bases not matched to a gene. CDR3 length: 13 residues. Germline V gene sequence: CDR1 MNHNS, CDR2 SASEGT. This chain's CDR3 is CASNRQGTEEQYF. The CDR3, as DNA: TGTGCCAGCAACCGACAGGGTACCGAAGAGCAGTACTTC.

This chain links TRBV4-1 with TRBJ1-3; D unclear. Looked up from germline, CDR1 is MGHRA and CDR2 is YSYEKL. The germline V and J ends were trimmed by 2 bases and 0 bases, with 11 bases remaining between them. There are 16 residues in the CDR3. The CDR3 protein is CASSQLPARSGNTIYF. CDR3 nucleotide sequence: TGCGCCAGCAGCCAACTACCTGCACGCTCTGGAAACACCATATATTTT.

V usage is TRBV9 and J usage is TRBJ2-1; D might be TRBD2 (6 bases). From germline, CDR1 is SGDLS and CDR2 YYNGEE. The V gene lost 0 bases and the J gene lost 8 bases, with 12 bases spanning the gap. The CDR3 extends over 14 amino acids. As DNA, the CDR3 is TGTGCCAGCAGCGTAGACGGGAGCGCGTATGAGCAGTTCTTC. The encoded protein is CASSVDGSAYEQFF.

The chain joins TRBV19 to TRBJ1-2, with TRBD1 identical over 8 bases. The CDR3 has 14 amino acids. The trim removed 4 bases at V and 4 bases at J, leaving 5 bases unmatched. Germline V lookup: CDR1 LNHDA, CDR2 SQIVND (reference sequence). CDR3 amino acids: CASSSRTGPYGYTF. The CDR3 DNA is TGTGCCAGTAGTAGTCGGACAGGGCCCTATGGCTACACCTTC.

The gene calls are TRBV4-2 and TRBJ1-2; the D gene is possibly TRBD1 (5 bases). Germline V gene sequence: CDR1 LGHNA, CDR2 YNFKEQ. V lost 0 bases and J lost 2, with 13 bases in between. This CDR3 comprises 16 residues. The CDR3 here is CASSQDSGRVNYGYTF. The CDR3 DNA follows: TGTGCCAGCAGCCAAGATTCAGGCAGGGTAAACTATGGCTACACCTTC.